The sequence of this T cell receptor beta chain was determined in a study of regulatory T cells in long-lasting Graves disease. Study-level findings and limits: Only a small sample size was used, which may have cut accuracy. Persistent disease showed a preference for TRBV28, TRBJ1-2 and TRBJ2-5.

This clonotype has a count of ten or more. The antigen remains unidentified. Indicated time point: newly diagnosed GD, antithyroid drugs for less than 3 months. The TCR library was made from RNA extracted from PBMCs. By American Thyroid Association guidelines, Graves' disease was diagnosed in the cohort. iRepertoire HTBI primers and Arm-PCR of CDR3 regions built TCR beta libraries. In TCRdb, the multiplex PCR reads were re-called with MiXCR into one record per CDR3 protein. The table includes some 490,000 distinct CDR3 sequences, around 13% detected once. The V gene's germline CDR1 is SEHNR and CDR2 FQNEAQ (reference sequence). V shed 4 bases and J shed 0 bases, with 7 bases lying between them. This CDR3 comprises 13 residues. This sample also appeared in a second study, on T cells in Graves' hyperthyroidism and ophthalmopathy. That work contributes: These patients, aged 18 to 65, had recently diagnosed hyperthyroidism lasting under 2 months.

This sequence originates from a woman aged 25 to 39 with Graves disease. The chain uses TRBV7-9 and TRBJ2-7, with no clear D. The source material was peripheral blood mononuclear cells (PBMCs), sampled at new diagnosis, from a patient treated with antithyroid drugs. CDR3 amino acids: CASSWSDSYEQYF. Here the CDR3 DNA reads TGTGCCAGCAGCTGGAGCGACTCCTACGAGCAGTACTTC.